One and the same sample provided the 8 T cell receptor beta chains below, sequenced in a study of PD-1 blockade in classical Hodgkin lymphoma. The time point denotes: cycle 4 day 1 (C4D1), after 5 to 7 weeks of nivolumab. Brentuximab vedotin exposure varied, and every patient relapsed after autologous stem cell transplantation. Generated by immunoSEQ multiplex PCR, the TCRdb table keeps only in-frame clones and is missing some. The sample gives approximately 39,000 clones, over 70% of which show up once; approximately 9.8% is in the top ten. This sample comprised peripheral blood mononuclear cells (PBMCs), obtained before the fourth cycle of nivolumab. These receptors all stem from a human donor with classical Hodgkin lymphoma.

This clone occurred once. CDR3 sequence reads: CASSMSLPQGPQHF. CDR3 DNA sequence: TGTGCCAGTAGTATGTCGTTACCTCAAGGGCCCCAGCATTTT. The chain couples TRBV19 to TRBJ1-5; D uncertain. The germline V gene encodes CDR1 LNHDA and CDR2 SQIVND (reference sequence). Trimming took 3 bases from V and 9 from J, leaving 15 bases between them. CDR3 length: 14 amino acids.

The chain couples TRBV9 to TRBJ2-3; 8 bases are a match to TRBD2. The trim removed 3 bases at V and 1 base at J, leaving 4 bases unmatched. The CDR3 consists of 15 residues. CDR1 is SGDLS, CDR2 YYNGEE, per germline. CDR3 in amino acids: CASSALGLGTDTQYF. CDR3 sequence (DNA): TGTGCCAGCAGCGCATTGGGACTAGGCACAGATACGCAGTATTTT.

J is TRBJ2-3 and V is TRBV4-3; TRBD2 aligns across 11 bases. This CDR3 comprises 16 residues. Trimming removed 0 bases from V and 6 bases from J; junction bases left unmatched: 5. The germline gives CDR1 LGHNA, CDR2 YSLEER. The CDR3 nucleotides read TGCGCCAGCAGCCAAGATCCTAGCGGGGGGTCGGATACGCAGTATTTT. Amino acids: CASSQDPSGGSDTQYF.

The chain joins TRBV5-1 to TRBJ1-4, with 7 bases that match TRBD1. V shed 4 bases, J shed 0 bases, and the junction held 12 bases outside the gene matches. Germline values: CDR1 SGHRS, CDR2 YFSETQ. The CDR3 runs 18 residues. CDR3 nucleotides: TGCGCCAGCAGCCGGGCGGGAGGGACAGCTGCAACTAATGAAAAACTGTTTTTT. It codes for CASSRAGGTAATNEKLFF. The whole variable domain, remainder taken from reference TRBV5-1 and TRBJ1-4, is KAGVTQTPRYLIKTRGQQVTLSCSPISGHRSVSWYQQTPGQGLQFLFEYFSETQRNKGNFPGRFSGRQFSNSRSEMNVSTLELGDSALYLCASSRAGGTAATNEKLFFGSGTQLSVL.

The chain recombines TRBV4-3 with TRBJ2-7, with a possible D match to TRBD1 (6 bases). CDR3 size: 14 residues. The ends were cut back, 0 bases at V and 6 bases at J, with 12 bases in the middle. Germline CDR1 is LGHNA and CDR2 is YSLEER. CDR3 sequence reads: CASSQETQGFEQYF. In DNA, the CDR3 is TGCGCCAGCAGCCAAGAGACACAGGGATTCGAGCAGTACTTC.

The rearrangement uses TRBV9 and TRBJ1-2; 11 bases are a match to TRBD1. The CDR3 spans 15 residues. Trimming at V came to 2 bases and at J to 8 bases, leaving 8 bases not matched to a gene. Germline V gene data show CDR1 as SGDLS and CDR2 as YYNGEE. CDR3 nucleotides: TGTGCCAGCAGCGTCAAAGGACAGGGGGCACGCGGCTACACCTTC. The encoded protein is CASSVKGQGARGYTF.

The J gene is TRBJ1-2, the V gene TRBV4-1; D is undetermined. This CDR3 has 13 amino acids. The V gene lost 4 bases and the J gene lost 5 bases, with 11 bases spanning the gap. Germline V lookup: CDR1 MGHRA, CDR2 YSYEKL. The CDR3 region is CASSRIAGYGYTF. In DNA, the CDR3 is TGCGCCAGCAGCCGGATCGCAGGTTATGGCTACACCTTC.

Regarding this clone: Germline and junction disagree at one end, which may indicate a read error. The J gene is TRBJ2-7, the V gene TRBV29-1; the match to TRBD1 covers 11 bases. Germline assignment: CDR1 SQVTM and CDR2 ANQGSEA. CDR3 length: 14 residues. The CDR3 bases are TGCAGCGTCGAAGAGGACAGGGGGCCGTTCGAGCAGTACTTC. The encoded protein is CSVEEDRGPFEQYF.